Listed here are 16 T cell receptor beta chains from one sample, sequenced in a study of T-cell reconstitution after alpha-beta-depleted transplantation in children. It was with unique molecular identifiers that the TCRbeta library was prepared. TCRdb passed the PCR reads through MiXCR, listing each CDR3 protein once. Of 300,000 or so distinct CDR3 sequences in the sample, 9.5% to 10% were seen once. The specimen comprised PBMCs from the stem cell graft donor, sampled from the stem cell graft. The receptors shown here come from a human donor who donated a stem cell graft to a child with SCID.

This clonotype was seen a handful of times. The J gene is TRBJ2-7, the V gene TRBV5-1; D uncertain. The CDR3 extends over 14 amino acids. Germline V gene lookup returns CDR1 SGHRS and CDR2 YFSETQ. Deletions cut 1 base from V and 4 bases from J, with 12 bases between. The CDR3 coding sequence is TGCGCCAGCAGCTTGTCAGGAGAGATATACGAGCAGTACTTC. Amino acids: CASSLSGEIYEQYF.

At least ten counts were recorded for this clonotype. The V and J genes are TRBV6-5 and TRBJ1-4, with D possibly being TRBD1 (6 bases). This CDR3 comprises 14 residues. The V gene's germline CDR1 is MNHEY and CDR2 SVGAGI. Trimming removed 8 bases at V and 2 bases at J, with 12 bases between. CDR3 nucleotides: TGTGCCAGCCTTGGACAGACGACTAATGAAAAACTGTTTTTT. Protein sequence: CASLGQTTNEKLFF.

This clonotype has a count of ten or more. The chain couples TRBV12-3 or TRBV12-4 to TRBJ2-6; no definite D call. This CDR3 has 16 amino acids. V shed 1 base and J shed 0 bases, with 7 bases lying between them. The CDR3 nucleotides read TGTGCCAGCAGTTTAGATCTGTTCTCTGGGGCCAACGTCCTGACTTTC. This encodes CASSLDLFSGANVLTF.

J is TRBJ1-1 and V is TRBV5-5, with D hard to call. Germline V gene data show CDR1 as SGHKS and CDR2 as YYEKEE (reference sequence). With 4 bases removed from V and 3 bases from J, the gap between germline ends came to 22 bases. This CDR3 is built from 17 residues. CDR3 amino acids: CASSPNGRPGWDTEAFF. CDR3 sequence (DNA): TGTGCCAGCAGCCCCAACGGGCGGCCTGGGTGGGACACTGAAGCTTTCTTT.

Details on this clonotype: Since the CDR3 does not end with the conserved phenylalanine or tryptophan, this likely comes from a read error. No DNA is shown, since the ends of the CDR3 on it are uncertain; the CDR3 is the one TCRdb lists. V gene TRBV7-9 combines with J gene TRBJ2-5. The germline CDR1 and CDR2 sequences are SEHNR and FQNEAQ (reference sequence). Counting both end residues, the CDR3 totals 10 amino acids. CDR3 region: CASSLLVWLY.

This clonotype turned up a few times. The CDR3 sequence: CASSHVWTASNYGYTF. CDR3 bases: TGCGCCAGCAGCCACGTATGGACGGCCTCTAACTATGGCTACACCTTC. This sequence joins TRBV4-1 and TRBJ1-2; no clear D gene. The CDR3 is made up of 16 amino acids. V dropped 3 bases and J dropped 0 bases, with 14 bases sitting between them. CDR1 MGHRA and CDR2 YSYEKL come from the germline V gene.

The V call is TRBV29-1, the J call TRBJ2-2; 9 bases align to TRBD1. V was pared by 7 bases and J by 1 base, with 7 bases of the junction left unmatched. The CDR3 has 15 residues. The germline V gene encodes CDR1 SQVTM and CDR2 ANQGSEA. As DNA, the CDR3 is TGCAGCGCCCTGTCGGGACAGGGGAACACCGGGGAGCTGTTTTTT. Amino acid sequence: CSALSGQGNTGELFF.

Notes on this clonotype: The junction does not match germline at one end; this may be a read error. The chain employs TRBV18 and TRBJ1-1; D is perhaps TRBD1 (6 bases). The CDR3 totals 13 residues. Germline CDR1 is KGHSH and CDR2 is LQKENI. This CDR3 is CASSPQGNTEVFF. CDR3 nucleotides: TGTGCCAGCTCACCGCAGGGGAACACTGAAGTTTTCTTT.

The rearrangement uses TRBV7-8 and TRBJ2-3; the match to TRBD2 covers 13 bases. V lost 5 bases and J lost 2; bases outside the gene matches: 4. Germline CDR1 and CDR2: SGHVS and FQNEAQ. The CDR3 covers 16 residues. The DNA for the CDR3 is TGTGCCAGCAGCATACTAGCGGGGGGGCCCACAGATACGCAGTATTTT. Its protein is CASSILAGGPTDTQYF.

This clonotype was detected many times. The V and J genes are TRBV12-3 or TRBV12-4 and TRBJ1-1; D remains ambiguous. The CDR3 runs to 12 residues. Trimming took 6 bases from V and 4 from J, leaving 9 bases between them. For the CDR3, the DNA is TGTGCCAGCAGGCGGGAGAGCACTGAAGCTTTCTTT. Residues: CASRRESTEAFF.

The rearrangement uses TRBV29-1 and TRBJ2-5, with TRBD1 identical over 7 bases. The ends lost 3 bases at V and 4 bases at J; junction bases unmatched: 14. The CDR3 is 16 amino acids. Germline loops: CDR1 SQVTM, CDR2 ANQGSEA. CDR3: CSVEGLQGSSPETQYF. CDR3 nucleotide sequence: TGCAGCGTTGAGGGTTTACAGGGGAGTTCACCAGAGACCCAGTACTTC. Using reference TRBV29-1 and TRBJ2-5 for the parts outside the CDR3, the full variable domain is SAVISQKPSRDICQRGTSLTIQCQVDSQVTMMFWYRQQPGQSLTLIATANQGSEATYESGFVIDKFPISRPNLTFSTLTVSNMSPEDSSIYLCSVEGLQGSSPETQYFGPGTRLLVL.

This clonotype was seen a few times. V gene TRBV27 combines with J gene TRBJ2-6, with a weak D call TRBD1 (6 bases). Germline V CDR1 and CDR2: MNHEY, SMNVEV (reference sequence). Trimming took 7 bases from V and 3 from J, leaving 13 bases between them. This CDR3 is built from 15 residues. CDR3 sequence (DNA): TGTGCCAGCACAGGGGACGGTGGTGGGGCCAACGTCCTGACTTTC. Amino acids: CASTGDGGGANVLTF.

The sample holds one count of this clonotype. V gene TRBV28 combines with J gene TRBJ1-2; no firm D call. The V gene lost 2 bases and the J gene lost 6 bases, with 13 bases spanning the gap. CDR1 and CDR2 from the germline V gene are MDHEN and SYDVKM. There are 14 residues in the CDR3. CDR3 in amino acids: CASSLNPSGHGYTF. The CDR3 DNA is TGTGCCAGCAGTTTAAACCCCAGTGGGCATGGCTACACCTTC.

This clonotype turned up a few times. The chain links TRBV3-1 to TRBJ2-3; D possibly corresponds to TRBD2 (7 bases). CDR1 is LGHDT, CDR2 YNNKEL, per germline (reference sequence). Trimming removed 6 bases from V and 5 bases from J, with 18 bases in between. This CDR3 contains 15 residues. The CDR3 DNA is TGTGCCAGCAGGTTCTTGGGGGGGGGCAAAGATACGCAGTATTTT. Translated: CASRFLGGGKDTQYF.

V and J are TRBV20-1 and TRBJ2-7; no firm D call. Trimming removed 3 bases from V and 7 bases from J, with 10 bases in between. Per the germline V gene, CDR1 is DFQATT and CDR2 is SNEGSKA (reference sequence). The CDR3 loop spans 11 amino acids. The CDR3 bases are TGCAGTGCTAGCAAGGGTGCGGAGCAGTACTTC. Translation gives CSASKGAEQYF.

This clonotype was found a few times. The gene calls are TRBV29-1 and TRBJ1-4; the match to TRBD1 covers 9 bases. From germline, CDR1 is SQVTM and CDR2 ANQGSEA. J lost 7 bases, V lost 4 bases, and 4 bases had no gene match. The CDR3 is made up of 13 amino acids. CDR3 sequence reads: CSVGTGAGEKLFF. CDR3 bases: TGCAGCGTTGGGACAGGGGCGGGTGAAAAACTGTTTTTT.